A single sample gave rise to the 9 T cell receptor beta chains below, sequenced in a study of memory CD4+ T cells and cytomegalovirus serostatus. The assay was immunoSEQ multiplex PCR, and TCRdb's table has in-frame clones only and misses some. This table holds about 53,000 clones, around 80% found once. Single viable CD3+CD4+CD8-CD45RO+ cells were sorted as the memory CD4+ T cells. The sample taken for sequencing was memory CD4+ T cells from blood. The receptor set was obtained from an adult in good health and CMV-seronegative.

The V and J genes are TRBV7-2 and TRBJ2-5; 8 nucleotides agree with TRBD1. This CDR3 has 14 residues. The V segment lost 2 bases and the J segment 4 bases; nucleotides outside the gene matches: 3. From germline, CDR1 is SGHTA and CDR2 FQGNSA. The CDR3 protein is CASSLQGAGETQYF. CDR3 DNA: TGTGCCAGCAGCTTACAGGGGGCAGGAGAGACCCAGTACTTC.

V gene TRBV7-2 combines with J gene TRBJ1-2; 7 bases match TRBD1. CDR3 length: 15 amino acids. Germline CDR1 SGHTA, CDR2 FQGNSA. After removal of 1 base from V and 7 bases from J, the junction contained 9 bases not matched to a gene. The CDR3 DNA sequence: TGTGCCAGCAGCTTAGAAGGGACAGCCGGGGGTGGCTACACCTTC. Amino acid sequence: CASSLEGTAGGGYTF.

The V call is TRBV6-6, the J call TRBJ1-1, with D possibly being TRBD1 (5 bases). The CDR3 spans 15 residues. From germline, CDR1 is MNHNY and CDR2 SVGAGI (reference sequence). Trimming took off 7 bases at V and 7 bases at J, with 22 bases between the two ends. CDR3 coding DNA: TGTGCCAGCACCGGTGGGGGGGGTCGTCCCGGTGAAGCTTTCTTT. It codes for CASTGGGGRPGEAFF.

The chain is built from TRBV7-2 and TRBJ2-1; 7 bases align to TRBD2. The germline gives CDR1 SGHTA, CDR2 FQGNSA. Germline trimming cut 0 bases from V and 3 bases from J; bases unmatched to any gene: 8. The CDR3 contains 17 residues. DNA for the CDR3: TGTGCCAGCAGCTTAGCGCGCGGGGGACTGTACTACAATGAGCAGTTCTTC. Residues: CASSLARGGLYYNEQFF. The whole variable domain, filled in from reference TRBV7-2 and TRBJ2-1, reads GAGVSQSPSNKVTEKGKDVELRCDPISGHTALYWYRQSLGQGLEFLIYFQGNSAPDKSGLPSDRFSAERTGGSVSTLTIQRTQQEDSAVYLCASSLARGGLYYNEQFFGPGTRLTVL.

V and J are TRBV6-1 and TRBJ1-5; D uncertain. V lost 3 bases to trimming and J lost 2 bases, with 11 bases between them. CDR1 and CDR2 (germline): MNHNS, SASEGT. The CDR3 consists of 15 residues. CDR3 protein: CASSEQMLGNQPQHF. CDR3 bases: TGTGCCAGCAGTGAGCAGATGCTTGGCAATCAGCCCCAGCATTTT.

This clone appeared once. V gene TRBV5-6 combines with J gene TRBJ2-2, with a tentative D call TRBD1 (8 bases). This CDR3 region has 18 residues. V lost 3 bases, J lost 6 bases, and 24 bases lay in between. Germline lookup yields CDR1 SGHDT and CDR2 YYEEEE. CDR3 coding DNA: TGTGCCAGCAGCTCTATTCGGGACAGGCCGACTAGCCCCGGGGAGCTGTTTTTT. Translating it yields CASSSIRDRPTSPGELFF. Based on the CDR3 plus reference TRBV5-6 and TRBJ2-2, the full variable domain is DAGVTQSPTHLIKTRGQQVTLRCSPKSGHDTVSWYQQALGQGPQFIFQYYEEEERQRGNFPDRFSGHQFPNYSSELNVNALLLGDSALYLCASSSIRDRPTSPGELFFGEGSRLTVL.

This chain links TRBV19 with TRBJ1-2; D unclear. V gave up 7 bases and J gave up 5 bases, with 20 bases separating them. Per the germline V gene, CDR1 is LNHDA and CDR2 is SQIVND (reference sequence). The CDR3 length is 15 residues. The CDR3 sequence: CASTNHKGQQYGYTF. The CDR3 nucleotides are TGTGCCAGTACCAACCACAAGGGCCAGCAGTATGGCTACACCTTC. Full variable domain (rest looked up from reference TRBV19 and TRBJ1-2): DGGITQSPKYLFRKEGQNVTLSCEQNLNHDAMYWYRQDPGQGLRLIYYSQIVNDFQKGDIAEGYSVSREKKESFPLTVTSAQKNPTAFYLCASTNHKGQQYGYTFGSGTRLTVV.

V usage is TRBV6-5 and J usage is TRBJ1-3; TRBD1 might be the D (5 bases). Germline CDR1 is MNHEY and CDR2 is SVGAGI. V dropped 0 bases and J dropped 3 bases, with 9 bases sitting between them. The length of the CDR3 is 15 residues. This chain's CDR3 is CASSYSGQGGNTIYF. DNA for the CDR3: TGTGCCAGCAGTTACTCGGGGCAGGGTGGAAACACCATATATTTT.

This chain uses TRBV11-2 with TRBJ2-6; TRBD1 might be the D (6 bases). Germline-derived CDR1 and CDR2 are SGHAT and FQNNGV. The CDR3 is 14 amino acids. V lost 8 bases to trimming and J lost 4 bases, with 12 bases between them. In DNA form, the CDR3 reads TGTGCCAGCTTGGGGGCGTCGGGGGCCAACGTCCTGACTTTC. Amino acid sequence: CASLGASGANVLTF.